This T cell receptor (beta chain) was captured in a study of blood T cell repertoires in COVID-19. About the research overall: Sites in the United States, Italy and Spain provided acute and convalescent COVID-19 samples.

Source study methods: Counts of nucleated cells, estimated from reference gene primer amplification, were obtained. The table came from immunoSEQ multiplex PCR; TCRdb's copy has only in-frame clones and leaves some out. V, J and clone size reflect that table, while D and trimming were determined from the DNA. The sample includes fewer than 80,000 clones, 85% to 90% seen only once; the top ten take more than 1%. The CDR3 contains 13 residues. The sequence came from a man between 65 and 80 years old with acute or convalescent COVID-19. The rearrangement links TRBV21-1 to TRBJ2-7; the table calls TRBD2, which could not be checked here. TRBV21-1 has pseudogene status. Material for sequencing was peripheral blood. The CDR3 spells CARPWRGGYEQYF. The CDR3, as DNA: TGTGCCAGACCCTGGAGGGGGGGCTACGAGCAGTACTTC.